This passage covers 30 T cell receptor beta chains from one sample sequenced in a study of PD-1 blockade in classical Hodgkin lymphoma (TCRdb year 2020). Library preparation used the immunoSEQ multiplex PCR assay. TCRdb re-hosts the immuneACCESS table, in-frame sequences only. Its copies lack some clones; in the studies checked, an unresolved V gene accounts for under half of them, and the cause for the rest is not known. The sample contains tens of thousands of clones, roughly 93% of them found a single time. Around 5% of the sample lies in the top ten. This specimen's time point label, per the study, means: newly diagnosed, previously untreated cHL patient sample. Sequencing was performed on peripheral blood mononuclear cells (PBMCs). The receptor source for this set is a human donor with classical Hodgkin lymphoma.

V is TRBV6-5 and J is TRBJ2-7; TRBD2 aligns across 11 bases. Looked up from germline, CDR1 is MNHEY and CDR2 is SVGAGI. CDR3 size: 14 residues. V lost 0 bases and J lost 6; bases outside the gene matches: 1. The CDR3 reads CASSYSGLAGEQYF. As DNA, the CDR3 is TGTGCCAGCAGTTACTCCGGACTAGCGGGCGAGCAGTACTTC.

The chain combines TRBV11-3 with TRBJ2-5; TRBD2 matches 8 bases. Per the germline V gene, CDR1 is SGHNT and CDR2 is YENEEA. CDR3 length: 16 amino acids. The ends lost 0 bases at V and 4 bases at J; junction bases unmatched: 7. This CDR3 reads CASSLEGTRDGETQYF. CDR3 bases: TGTGCCAGCAGCTTAGAGGGGACTAGGGATGGAGAGACCCAGTACTTC.

The V gene is TRBV6-1, the J gene TRBJ1-2; D is possibly TRBD1 (6 bases). Between the trimmed V and J ends, which lost 1 base and 7 bases, there was a span of 10 bases. The CDR3 extends over 13 amino acids. Germline CDR1 and CDR2: MNHNS and SASEGT. This chain's CDR3 is CASSEVGGGGYTF. Written as DNA, the CDR3 is TGTGCCAGCAGTGAAGTAGGGGGGGGTGGCTACACCTTC.

Only one count was recorded for this clone. V is TRBV7-2 and J is TRBJ1-4; D ambiguous. Germline values: CDR1 SGHTA, CDR2 FQGNSA. Trimming pared 1 base from V and 8 bases from J, leaving 5 bases between. The CDR3 is 12 amino acids. The CDR3: CASSLVVEKLFF. The DNA of the CDR3 is TGTGCCAGCAGCTTAGTTGTGGAAAAACTGTTTTTT.

This clone has only one observation. The chain is built from TRBV4-1 and TRBJ1-5, with 9 bases lining up with TRBD1. Germline values: CDR1 MGHRA, CDR2 YSYEKL. J lost 3 bases, V lost 2 bases, and 17 bases had no gene match. The CDR3 runs 20 residues. Here the CDR3 reads CASSQYRIQGAEPFNQPQHF. DNA for the CDR3: TGCGCCAGCAGCCAATATCGGATACAGGGGGCCGAGCCTTTCAATCAGCCCCAGCATTTT.

V gene TRBV11-3 combines with J gene TRBJ2-1; 7 bases map to TRBD2. CDR1 and CDR2 (germline): SGHNT, YENEEA. The V and J ends lost 5 bases and 4 bases, in that order; junction bases with no gene match: 5. The CDR3 covers 14 residues. CDR3 DNA: TGTGCCAGCAGCCGTACTAGCGCGTACAATGAGCAGTTCTTC. Amino acids: CASSRTSAYNEQFF.

The J gene is TRBJ1-5, the V gene TRBV19; the D gene is possibly TRBD1 (6 bases). V was pared by 4 bases and J by 0 bases, with 10 bases between. CDR1 and CDR2 from the germline V gene are LNHDA and SQIVND (reference sequence). This CDR3 is 15 amino acids long. CDR3 protein: CASSTRTDSNQPQHF. The CDR3 region has the DNA TGTGCCAGTAGTACGCGGACAGATAGCAATCAGCCCCAGCATTTT.

The V call is TRBV11-2, the J call TRBJ2-1; D possibly corresponds to TRBD2 (6 bases). V shed 5 bases and J shed 9 bases, with 17 bases lying between them. From germline, CDR1 is SGHAT and CDR2 FQNNGV. The CDR3 runs to 14 residues. CDR3 in amino acids: CASSRTTGWGEQFF. CDR3 nucleotides: TGTGCCAGCAGCAGGACTACCGGGTGGGGTGAGCAGTTCTTC.

The chain has TRBV11-2 and TRBJ1-1; D not certain. Germline V gene lookup returns CDR1 SGHAT and CDR2 FQNNGV. Trimming pared 5 bases from V and 4 bases from J, leaving 8 bases between. The length of the CDR3 is 12 residues. CDR3 DNA sequence: TGTGCCAGCAGCCCCATTCTCACTGAAGCTTTCTTT. As protein: CASSPILTEAFF.

The genes are TRBV5-1 and TRBJ2-5; TRBD1 matches at 8 bases. CDR3 length: 18 amino acids. CDR1 and CDR2 (germline): SGHRS, YFSETQ. With 7 bases clipped from V and 0 bases from J, the junction kept 17 bases outside the gene matches. CDR3 in amino acids: CASSPWTGQNWYQETQYF. DNA of the CDR3: TGCGCCAGCTCCCCCTGGACAGGGCAAAACTGGTACCAAGAGACCCAGTACTTC.

V is TRBV9 and J is TRBJ2-5; the D is unclear. Germline V gives CDR1 SGDLS, CDR2 YYNGEE. The length of the CDR3 is 15 residues. V was clipped by 3 bases and J by 5 bases, with 17 bases between them. The CDR3 bases are TGTGCCAGCAGCGGTGGACCCTCTCCCAAGGAGACCCAGTACTTC. Its translation is CASSGGPSPKETQYF.

This chain uses TRBV5-1 with TRBJ2-7; possible D gene TRBD2, 6 bases. Germline-derived CDR1 and CDR2 are SGHRS and YFSETQ. This CDR3 has 14 amino acids. The V gene lost 3 bases and the J gene lost 1 base, with 11 bases spanning the gap. For the CDR3, the DNA is TGCGCCAGCAGCTGGGGACTGGATTCCTACGAGCAGTACTTC. Residues: CASSWGLDSYEQYF.

The J gene is TRBJ2-1, the V gene TRBV10-3; 8 bases map to TRBD1. The CDR3 sequence is 15 residues long. The junction had 2 bases not matched to a gene; V was cut back by 0 bases and J by 4 bases. Germline assignment: CDR1 ENHRY and CDR2 SYGVKD. The CDR3 sequence is CAISESQGAYNEQFF. In nucleotides, the CDR3 is TGTGCCATCAGTGAGTCTCAGGGGGCTTACAATGAGCAGTTCTTC.

The gene calls are TRBV27 and TRBJ2-3, with 12 bases that match TRBD2. From germline, CDR1 is MNHEY and CDR2 SMNVEV (reference sequence). This CDR3 has 17 residues. V dropped 1 base and J dropped 3; count of bases not matched to a gene: 5. CDR3 coding DNA: TGTGCCAGCAGTTTATGGGCTAGCGGGAGGGCAACAGATACGCAGTATTTT. It translates to CASSLWASGRATDTQYF.

The chain couples TRBV19 to TRBJ1-5, with 7 bases fitting TRBD1. The CDR3 runs 13 residues. Trimming cost V 3 bases and J 6 bases; bases outside gene matches: 2. Germline V gene data show CDR1 as LNHDA and CDR2 as SQIVND (reference sequence). CDR3 amino acids: CASSIDRAQPQHF. The CDR3 DNA reads TGTGCCAGTAGTATTGACAGGGCTCAGCCCCAGCATTTT.

The gene calls are TRBV6-1 and TRBJ1-5; perhaps TRBD1 as D (6 bases). This CDR3 is 14 amino acids long. V was clipped by 6 bases and J by 7 bases, with 16 bases between them. Germline lookup yields CDR1 MNHNS and CDR2 SASEGT. CDR3 sequence: CASSLRGELQPQHF. DNA of the CDR3: TGTGCCAGCAGCCTGAGGGGGGAGTTGCAGCCCCAGCATTTT.

The CDR3 here is CASSLTQSPISTDTQYF. The CDR3 DNA follows: TGTGCCAGCAGTTTAACCCAGAGTCCCATAAGCACAGATACGCAGTATTTT. This sequence joins TRBV27 and TRBJ2-3; no reliable D call. The germline V and J ends were trimmed by 2 bases and 0 bases, with 15 bases remaining between them. The germline gives CDR1 MNHEY, CDR2 SMNVEV (reference sequence). This CDR3 spans 17 amino acids.

The V and J genes are TRBV6-1 and TRBJ2-5; tentative D call: TRBD2 (6 bases). The germline V gene has CDR1 MNHNS and CDR2 SASEGT. Trimming took 8 bases from V and 2 from J, leaving 12 bases between them. The CDR3 extends over 13 amino acids. CDR3 residues: CASFSGTQETQYF. CDR3 DNA: TGTGCCAGCTTTTCCGGGACTCAAGAGACCCAGTACTTC.

The CDR3 region is CASSLLGVSAGEKDTQYF. The CDR3 nucleotides are TGTGCCAGCAGTCTGCTGGGGGTATCAGCGGGAGAGAAAGATACGCAGTATTTT. This chain connects TRBV5-6 to TRBJ2-3; 8 bases fit TRBD2. The CDR3 has 18 amino acids. With 5 bases clipped from V and 5 bases from J, the junction kept 19 bases outside the gene matches. CDR1 and CDR2 (germline): SGHDT, YYEEEE.

V usage is TRBV5-1 and J usage is TRBJ1-1; possibly TRBD1 for D (6 bases). Germline V gene lookup returns CDR1 SGHRS and CDR2 YFSETQ. V gave up 4 bases and J gave up 0 bases, with 25 bases separating them. This CDR3 region has 19 residues. The CDR3: CASSHSAGDAVPLNTEAFF. The CDR3 DNA follows: TGCGCCAGCAGCCATTCGGCAGGGGATGCCGTACCTTTGAACACTGAAGCTTTCTTT.

The chain is built from TRBV6-4 and TRBJ2-3; 8 bases align to TRBD2. V was pared by 5 bases and J by 1 base, with 5 bases of the junction left unmatched. CDR1 is MRHNA and CDR2 is SNTAGT in the germline V gene. There are 15 residues in the CDR3. The chain's CDR3 is CASSQAGVGTDTQYF. The CDR3 DNA follows: TGTGCCAGCAGTCAAGCGGGAGTTGGCACAGATACGCAGTATTTT.

The rearrangement uses TRBV28 and TRBJ1-5; D is unresolved. CDR3 length: 12 amino acids. Trimming removed 6 bases from V and 0 bases from J, with 3 bases in between. Germline V gene lookup returns CDR1 MDHEN and CDR2 SYDVKM. This chain's CDR3 is CASRYSNQPQHF. CDR3 nucleotide sequence: TGTGCCAGCAGATATAGCAATCAGCCCCAGCATTTT.

The chain combines TRBV5-5 with TRBJ2-7; D uncertain. Germline lookup yields CDR1 SGHKS and CDR2 YYEKEE (reference sequence). Trimming cost V 0 bases and J 2 bases, with 9 bases left between them. This CDR3 is built from 14 residues. Here the CDR3 reads CASSLEHRAYEQYF. CDR3 nucleotides: TGTGCCAGCAGCTTGGAGCACAGAGCCTACGAGCAGTACTTC.

This chain joins TRBV5-1 and TRBJ2-3; D perhaps matches TRBD2 (5 bases). Germline-derived CDR1 and CDR2 are SGHRS and YFSETQ. Trimming removed 4 bases at V and 0 bases at J, with 12 bases between. The CDR3 totals 15 residues. The CDR3 spells CASSPTRGSTDTQYF. The CDR3 DNA sequence: TGCGCCAGCAGCCCGACTCGCGGGAGCACAGATACGCAGTATTTT.

The gene calls are TRBV12-2 and TRBJ2-7; the table's D call of TRBD2 was not tested on the DNA. TRBV12-2 constitutes a pseudogene. This CDR3 region has 12 residues. CDR3 nucleotides: TGTGCAAGTCGCTTCGACTCGTACGAGCAGTACTTC. It encodes CASRFDSYEQYF.

This clone was seen once. The chain joins TRBV9 to TRBJ2-5; D gene uncertain. The V end was cut by 5 bases, the J end by 5 bases, with 19 bases between. Germline-derived CDR1 and CDR2 are SGDLS and YYNGEE. The CDR3 runs to 15 residues. The CDR3 bases are TGTGCCAGCAGTCCAAGTCCGGGTAAGGCGGAGACCCAGTACTTC. It is translated as CASSPSPGKAETQYF. The full variable domain, with the rest looked up from reference TRBV9 and TRBJ2-5, is DSGVTQTPKHLITATGQRVTLRCSPRSGDLSVYWYQQSLDQGLQFLIQYYNGEERAKGNILERFSAQQFPDLHSELNLSSLELGDSALYFCASSPSPGKAETQYFGPGTRLLVL.

The chain combines TRBV7-3 with TRBJ1-5; D is possibly TRBD1 (5 bases). The germline CDR1 and CDR2 sequences are SGHTA and FQGTGA. There are 18 residues in the CDR3. Trimming removed 5 bases from V and 2 bases from J, with 22 bases in between. The CDR3 DNA is TGTGCCAGCAGCCTTGGTCATTTAATTCGAGGGGGCAATCAGCCCCAGCATTTT. It is translated as CASSLGHLIRGGNQPQHF. Combining the CDR3 with reference TRBV7-3 and TRBJ1-5 gives the whole variable domain GAGVSQTPSNKVTEKGKYVELRCDPISGHTALYWYRQSLGQGPEFLIYFQGTGAADDSGLPNDRFFAVRPEGSVSTLKIQRTERGDSAVYLCASSLGHLIRGGNQPQHFGDGTRLSIL.

This chain links TRBV10-3 with TRBJ1-2, with 9 bases lining up with TRBD1. From germline, CDR1 is ENHRY and CDR2 SYGVKD. This CDR3 comprises 14 residues. J lost 7 bases, V lost 5 bases, and 8 bases had no gene match. Written as DNA, the CDR3 is TGTGCCATCAGTAAAGGCCTGACAGGGGGTGGCTACACCTTC. This gives the protein CAISKGLTGGGYTF.

This clone was observed once. The V and J genes are TRBV5-1 and TRBJ2-2, with D maybe TRBD2 (5 bases). The germline V gene has CDR1 SGHRS and CDR2 YFSETQ. CDR3 length: 15 residues. V lost 3 bases to trimming and J lost 0 bases, with 9 bases between them. The CDR3 loop is CASSSERSNTGELFF. The CDR3 bases are TGCGCCAGCAGCTCAGAGCGGTCGAACACCGGGGAGCTGTTTTTT.

Here the CDR3 reads CASSARQGFSPLHF. DNA for the CDR3: TGTGCCAGCAGTGCTCGACAGGGATTTTCCCCCCTCCACTTT. This rearrangement joins TRBV28 to TRBJ1-6; TRBD1 agrees at 7 bases. This CDR3 region has 14 residues. Germline assignment: CDR1 MDHEN and CDR2 SYDVKM. The ends lost 5 bases at V and 13 bases at J; junction bases unmatched: 11.